The clone carrying this TCR beta chain occurred a few times. The three twin pairs were reared together, likely meeting the same infections. The data originate from a study of identical twins' blood T cells. MiXCR, run by TCRdb on the 5' RACE reads, gives a single entry per CDR3 protein. The data show roughly 340,000 distinct CDR3 sequences, around 30% seen once. Trimming removed 8 bases from V and 5 bases from J, with 9 bases in between. The CDR3 length is 11 residues. CDR1 is LGHDT, CDR2 YNNKEL, per germline (reference sequence). V is TRBV3-1 and J is TRBJ1-2; D unclear. The TCR sequence derives from a woman aged 18 to 55 in good health. The sequenced sample was PBMCs. The CDR3 nucleotides are TGTGCCAGCGGTATCTCGTATGGCTACACCTTC. Its translation: CASGISYGYTF.